The 7 T cell receptor beta chains presented below share a single source sample, sequenced in a study of technical replicates of blood from several donors. Measured with immunoSEQ multiplex PCR; TCRdb has only the in-frame clones, and not every one. This sample has 100,000 or so clones, with 96% found just once. The sample taken for sequencing was T cells isolated from PBMCs. Source of these receptors: a human donor in good health.

This rearrangement joins TRBV9 to TRBJ2-5; weak D call: TRBD2 (6 bases). V lost 8 bases and J lost 1, with 18 bases in between. The CDR3 contains 15 residues. CDR1 is SGDLS and CDR2 is YYNGEE in the germline V gene. For the CDR3, the DNA is TGTGCCAGTAACGGTGGCGGGAATCCCCAAGAGACCCAGTACTTC. Its translation is CASNGGGNPQETQYF.

The rearrangement links TRBV2 to TRBJ1-5; D perhaps matches TRBD1 (5 bases). Between the trimmed V and J ends, which lost 4 bases and 0 bases, there was a span of 16 bases. This CDR3 region has 17 residues. CDR1 is SNHLY and CDR2 is FYNNEI in the germline V gene. The DNA of the CDR3 is TGTGCCAGCAGTGGGGGACTGAATATTAATAGCAATCAGCCCCAGCATTTT. This translates into CASSGGLNINSNQPQHF.

V and J are TRBV27 and TRBJ1-4, with D unclear. Germline V lookup: CDR1 MNHEY, CDR2 SMNVEV (reference sequence). The CDR3 has 13 residues. The V end lost 1 base, the J end lost 7 bases, and 7 bases lay between the germline ends. CDR3: CASSLFFPEKLFF. Here the CDR3 DNA reads TGTGCCAGCAGTTTATTCTTTCCTGAAAAACTGTTTTTT.

This chain joins TRBV9 and TRBJ1-3, with 8 bases identical to TRBD1. The V gene end was trimmed by 2 bases and the J gene end by 0 bases; junction bases not matched to a gene: 10. The CDR3 contains 18 residues. Germline V gene data show CDR1 as SGDLS and CDR2 as YYNGEE. The CDR3 spells CASSVGTGGTFSGNTIYF. CDR3 sequence (DNA): TGTGCCAGCAGCGTGGGAACAGGGGGGACGTTCTCTGGAAACACCATATATTTT.

V is TRBV18 and J is TRBJ2-1, with TRBD2 matching 7 bases. The V and J ends lost 2 bases and 4 bases, in that order; junction bases with no gene match: 5. The CDR3 sequence is 15 residues long. Germline V lookup: CDR1 KGHSH, CDR2 LQKENI. CDR3 sequence reads: CASSPSLADYNEQFF. The CDR3 nucleotides are TGTGCCAGCTCACCAAGCCTAGCGGATTACAATGAGCAGTTCTTC.

This sequence joins TRBV5-1 and TRBJ2-7, with D possibly TRBD2 on 5 matching bases. CDR1 and CDR2 from the germline V gene are SGHRS and YFSETQ. The CDR3 is 12 amino acids. Trimming pared 3 bases from V and 5 bases from J, leaving 9 bases between. The CDR3: CASSSSGDEQYF. The CDR3 DNA is TGCGCCAGCAGCTCCTCCGGGGACGAGCAGTACTTC.

V usage is TRBV7-9 and J usage is TRBJ2-3; tentatively, D is TRBD2 (6 bases). CDR1 and CDR2 from the germline V gene are SEHNR and FQNEAQ (reference sequence). Trimming took 6 bases from V and 1 from J, leaving 17 bases between them. The CDR3 is 16 amino acids. In DNA form, the CDR3 reads TGTGCCAGCAGTGGGACTTCGCCCCTGGGCACAGATACGCAGTATTTT. Its protein product is CASSGTSPLGTDTQYF.